Listed here is a single TCR beta chain. The antigen remains undetermined. This specimen comes from a study of T cell responses to AZD1222 COVID-19 vaccine. Study-level results: Among spike-specific TCRs, nearly half reportedly target unmutated variant regions. Seropositive at baseline were only six AZD1222 recipients.

Sequencing used immunoSEQ multiplex PCR; TCRdb keeps in-frame clones, though not all of them. The sample consists of 150,000 to 200,000 clones, 92% of them appearing once. CDR1 and CDR2 (germline): SNHLY, FYNNEI. CDR3 size: 12 residues. V lost 9 bases and J 6 bases, leaving 12 bases between the germline ends. The chain is built from TRBV2 and TRBJ1-3; D may be TRBD1 (6 bases). This TCR was sampled from an adult in good health. Source: peripheral blood, taken on day 0 of MenACWY control vaccination. Here the CDR3 reads CASRQEENTIYF. The CDR3 nucleotides are TGTGCCAGTCGACAGGAAGAAAACACCATATATTTT.